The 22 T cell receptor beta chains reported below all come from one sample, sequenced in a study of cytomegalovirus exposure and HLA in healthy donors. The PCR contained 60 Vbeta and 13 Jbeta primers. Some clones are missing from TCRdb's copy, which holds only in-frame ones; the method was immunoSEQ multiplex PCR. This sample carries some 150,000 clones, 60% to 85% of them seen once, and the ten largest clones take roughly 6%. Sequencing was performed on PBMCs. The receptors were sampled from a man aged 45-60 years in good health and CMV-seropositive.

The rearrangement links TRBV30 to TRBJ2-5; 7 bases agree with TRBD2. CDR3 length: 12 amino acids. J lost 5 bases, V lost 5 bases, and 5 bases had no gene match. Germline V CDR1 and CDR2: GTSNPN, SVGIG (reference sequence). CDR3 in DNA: TGTGCCTGGGAGGGAGGGTCCGAGACCCAGTACTTC. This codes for CAWEGGSETQYF.

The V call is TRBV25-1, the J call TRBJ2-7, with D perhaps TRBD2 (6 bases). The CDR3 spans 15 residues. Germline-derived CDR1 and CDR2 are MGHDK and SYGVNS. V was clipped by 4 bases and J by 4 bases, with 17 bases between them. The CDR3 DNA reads TGTGCCAGCAGTGTTGGCCGGACTACGAATTACGAGCAGTACTTC. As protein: CASSVGRTTNYEQYF.

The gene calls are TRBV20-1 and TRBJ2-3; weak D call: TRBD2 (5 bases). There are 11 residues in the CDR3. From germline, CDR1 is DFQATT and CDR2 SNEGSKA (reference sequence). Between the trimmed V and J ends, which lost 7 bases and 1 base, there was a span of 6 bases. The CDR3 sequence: CSVRGTDTQYF. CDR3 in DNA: TGCAGTGTGCGGGGCACAGATACGCAGTATTTT.

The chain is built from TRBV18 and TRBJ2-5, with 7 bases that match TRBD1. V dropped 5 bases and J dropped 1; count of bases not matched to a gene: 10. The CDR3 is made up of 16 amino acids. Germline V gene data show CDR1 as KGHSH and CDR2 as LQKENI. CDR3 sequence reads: CASSKPGQRIQETQYF. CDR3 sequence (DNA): TGTGCCAGCTCAAAACCGGGACAGAGGATCCAAGAGACCCAGTACTTC.

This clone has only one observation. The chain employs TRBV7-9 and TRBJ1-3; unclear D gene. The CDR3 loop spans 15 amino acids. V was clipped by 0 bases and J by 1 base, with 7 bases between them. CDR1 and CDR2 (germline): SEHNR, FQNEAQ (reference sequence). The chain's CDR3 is CASSLARQSGNTIYF. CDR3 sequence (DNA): TGTGCCAGCAGCTTAGCGCGCCAATCTGGAAACACCATATATTTT.

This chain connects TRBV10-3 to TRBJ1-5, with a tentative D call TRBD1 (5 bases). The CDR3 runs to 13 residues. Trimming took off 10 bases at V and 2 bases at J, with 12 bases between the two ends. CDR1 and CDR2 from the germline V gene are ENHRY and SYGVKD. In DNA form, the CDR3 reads TGTGCCAGCCGCGGGGGAGGCAATCAGCCCCAGCATTTT. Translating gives CASRGGGNQPQHF.

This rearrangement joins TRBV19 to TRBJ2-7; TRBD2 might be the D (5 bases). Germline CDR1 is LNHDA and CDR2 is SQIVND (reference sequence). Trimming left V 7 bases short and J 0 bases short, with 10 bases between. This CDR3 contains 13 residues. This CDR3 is CASKRADSYEQYF. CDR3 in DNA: TGTGCCAGTAAGAGAGCGGACTCCTACGAGCAGTACTTC.

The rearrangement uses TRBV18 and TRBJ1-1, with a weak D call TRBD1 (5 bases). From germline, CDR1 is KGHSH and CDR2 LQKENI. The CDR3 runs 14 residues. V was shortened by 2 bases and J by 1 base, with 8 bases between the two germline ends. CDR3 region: CASSPLDKNTEAFF. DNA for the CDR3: TGTGCCAGCTCACCATTGGACAAGAACACTGAAGCTTTCTTT. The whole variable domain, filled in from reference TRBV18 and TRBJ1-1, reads NAGVMQNPRHLVRRRGQEARLRCSPMKGHSHVYWYRQLPEEGLKFMVYLQKENIIDESGMPKERFSAEFPKEGPSILRIQQVVRGDSAAYFCASSPLDKNTEAFFGQGTRLTVV.

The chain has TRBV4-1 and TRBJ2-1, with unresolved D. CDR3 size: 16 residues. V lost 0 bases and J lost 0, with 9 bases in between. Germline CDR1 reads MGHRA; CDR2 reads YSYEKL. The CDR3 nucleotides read TGCGCCAGCAGCCAAGAAGTACTAAACTCCTACAATGAGCAGTTCTTC. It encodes CASSQEVLNSYNEQFF.

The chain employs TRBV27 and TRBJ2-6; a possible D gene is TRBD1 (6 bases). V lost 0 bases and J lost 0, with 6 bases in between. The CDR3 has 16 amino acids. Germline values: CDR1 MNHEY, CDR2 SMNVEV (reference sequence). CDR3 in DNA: TGTGCCAGCAGTTTATCAGGGGGCTCTGGGGCCAACGTCCTGACTTTC. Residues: CASSLSGGSGANVLTF.

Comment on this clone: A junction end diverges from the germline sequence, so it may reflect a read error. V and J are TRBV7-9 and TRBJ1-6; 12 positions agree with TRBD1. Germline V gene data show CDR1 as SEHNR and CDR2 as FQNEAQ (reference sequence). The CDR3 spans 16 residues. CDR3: CSSSLPGQGAGSPLHF. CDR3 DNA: TGTTCCAGCAGCTTGCCGGGACAGGGGGCTGGTTCACCCCTCCACTTT.

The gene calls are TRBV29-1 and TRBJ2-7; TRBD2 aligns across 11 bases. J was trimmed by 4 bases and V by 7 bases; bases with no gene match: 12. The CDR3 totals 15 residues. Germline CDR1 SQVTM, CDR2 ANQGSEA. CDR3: CSATTGTSGRYEQYF. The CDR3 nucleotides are TGCAGCGCCACGACCGGGACTAGCGGTAGATACGAGCAGTACTTC.

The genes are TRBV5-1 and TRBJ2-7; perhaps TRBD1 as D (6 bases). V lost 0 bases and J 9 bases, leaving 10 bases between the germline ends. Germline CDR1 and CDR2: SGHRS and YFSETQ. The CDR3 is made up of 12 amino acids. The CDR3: CASSLVRGGQYF. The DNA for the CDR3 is TGCGCCAGCAGCTTGGTTAGAGGGGGGCAGTACTTC.

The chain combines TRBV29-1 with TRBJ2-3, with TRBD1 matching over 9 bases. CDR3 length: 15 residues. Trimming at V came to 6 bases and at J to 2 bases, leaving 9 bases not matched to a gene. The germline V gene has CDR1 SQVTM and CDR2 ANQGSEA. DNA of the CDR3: TGCAGCGTCGACAGAACAGGGGGCCCCACAGATACGCAGTATTTT. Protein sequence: CSVDRTGGPTDTQYF.

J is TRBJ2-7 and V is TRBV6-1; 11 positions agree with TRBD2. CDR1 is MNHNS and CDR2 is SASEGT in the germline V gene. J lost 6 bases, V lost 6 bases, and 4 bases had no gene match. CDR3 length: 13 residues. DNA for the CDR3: TGTGCCAGCAGCAACGGACTAGCGGGCGAGCAGTACTTC. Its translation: CASSNGLAGEQYF.

The CDR3 nucleotides are TGTGCCAGCAGCTACACGGAAGGGGCGCAGGAGCAGTACTTC. It translates to CASSYTEGAQEQYF. The V and J genes are TRBV6-5 and TRBJ2-7, with D possibly being TRBD1 (5 bases). Trimming stripped 6 bases from V and 7 bases from J, with 19 bases between. The CDR3 is 14 residues long. Germline V CDR1 and CDR2: MNHEY, SVGAGI.

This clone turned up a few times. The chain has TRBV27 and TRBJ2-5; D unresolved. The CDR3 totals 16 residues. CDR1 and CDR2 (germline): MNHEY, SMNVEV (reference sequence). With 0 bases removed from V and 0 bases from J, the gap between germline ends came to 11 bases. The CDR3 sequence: CASSLSAPKYQETQYF. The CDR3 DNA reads TGTGCCAGCAGTTTATCGGCCCCGAAGTACCAAGAGACCCAGTACTTC.

The CDR3 DNA follows: TGTGCCAGCAGCGGCCTAGCCGGAACAGATACGCAGTATTTT. As protein: CASSGLAGTDTQYF. The chain employs TRBV25-1 and TRBJ2-3, with D tentatively TRBD2 (5 bases). The CDR3 totals 14 residues. The V gene lost 6 bases and the J gene lost 3 bases, with 13 bases spanning the gap. Germline assignment: CDR1 MGHDK and CDR2 SYGVNS.

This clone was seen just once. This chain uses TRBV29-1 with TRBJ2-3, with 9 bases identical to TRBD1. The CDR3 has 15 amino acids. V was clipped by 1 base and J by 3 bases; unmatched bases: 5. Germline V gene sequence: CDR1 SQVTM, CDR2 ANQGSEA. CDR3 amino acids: CSVEGGQGITDTQYF. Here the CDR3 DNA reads TGCAGCGTTGAAGGGGGACAGGGAATAACAGATACGCAGTATTTT.

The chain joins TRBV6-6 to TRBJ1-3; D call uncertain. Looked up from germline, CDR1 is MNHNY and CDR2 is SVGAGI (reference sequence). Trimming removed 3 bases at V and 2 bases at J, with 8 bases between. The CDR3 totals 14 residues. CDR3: CASSYENTGNTIYF. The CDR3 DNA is TGTGCCAGCAGTTATGAGAATACTGGAAACACCATATATTTT.

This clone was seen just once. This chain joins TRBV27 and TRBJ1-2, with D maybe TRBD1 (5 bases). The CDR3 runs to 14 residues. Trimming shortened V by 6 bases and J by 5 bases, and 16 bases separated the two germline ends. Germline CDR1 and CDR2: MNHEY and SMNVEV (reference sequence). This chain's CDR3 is CASSPRVTAYGYTF. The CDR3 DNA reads TGTGCCAGCAGCCCACGAGTGACAGCATATGGCTACACCTTC.

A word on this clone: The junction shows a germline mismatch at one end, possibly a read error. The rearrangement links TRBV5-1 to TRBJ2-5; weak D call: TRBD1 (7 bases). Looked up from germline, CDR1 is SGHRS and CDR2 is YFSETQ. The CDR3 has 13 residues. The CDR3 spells CASSFGRGETRYF. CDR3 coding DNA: TGCGCCAGCAGCTTCGGCAGGGGGGAGACCCGGTACTTC.